The T cell receptor (beta chain) under discussion was sequenced for a study of blood T cells in healthy people across ages. Isolated PBMCs totaled at least 6.5 million in each sample. Concerning this clonotype itself: What it recognizes is unknown.

Findings and caveats of the study: Roughly linear age-related decline in beta diversity appeared, significant by age 40.

A second about 6 to 12 cycle PCR used barcoded and J-beta primers. Carrying 12 random nucleotides, a template-switch adaptor labeled each individual cDNA molecule. TCRdb independently ran MiXCR on the 5' RACE reads; one entry per CDR3 protein. The sample includes some 1.1 million distinct CDR3 sequences, roughly two fifths of them seen just once. J was trimmed by 15 bases and V by 3 bases; bases with no gene match: 2. The CDR3 loop spans 10 amino acids. Per the germline V gene, CDR1 is SGDLS and CDR2 is YYNGEE. The sample taken for sequencing was blood. This TCR was sampled from a man younger than 30 in good health. V is TRBV9 and J is TRBJ2-1; 8 nucleotides match TRBD1. The CDR3 DNA reads as TGTGCCAGCAGCGGGACAGGGTGGTTCTTC. Translating it yields CASSGTGWFF.